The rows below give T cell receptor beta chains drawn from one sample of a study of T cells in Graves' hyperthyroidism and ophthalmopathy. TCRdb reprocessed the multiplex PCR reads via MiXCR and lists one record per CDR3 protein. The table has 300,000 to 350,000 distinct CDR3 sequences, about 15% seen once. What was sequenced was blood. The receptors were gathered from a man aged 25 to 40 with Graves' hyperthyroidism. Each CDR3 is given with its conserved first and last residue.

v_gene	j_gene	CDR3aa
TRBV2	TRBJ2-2	CASSQRLDTEELFF
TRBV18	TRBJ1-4	CASSPRAGAKGEKLFF
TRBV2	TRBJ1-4	CASSEQREKLFF
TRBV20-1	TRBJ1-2	CSARAGTGYTF
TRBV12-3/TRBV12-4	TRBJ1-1	CASSFSTGAFF
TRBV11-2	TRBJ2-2	CASSSFRGLNTGELFF
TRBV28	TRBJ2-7	CASSFALTGRRNEQYF
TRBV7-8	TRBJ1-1	CASSFLRTGGTEAFF
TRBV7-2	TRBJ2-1	CASSLGLRGSYNEQFF
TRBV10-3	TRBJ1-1	CAISELDMNTEAFF
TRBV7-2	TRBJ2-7	CASSFTSGRFLDEQYF
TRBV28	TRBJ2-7	CASSFGDTFTYEQYF
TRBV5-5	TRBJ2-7	CASSTTGVEQYF
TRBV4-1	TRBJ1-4	CASSQVSVGEKLFF
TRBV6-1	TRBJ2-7	CASARMGPYEQYF
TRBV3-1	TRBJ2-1	CASSQGGEQFF
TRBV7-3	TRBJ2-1	CASSKRGDYNEQFF
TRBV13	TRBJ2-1	CASSGQGRDNWYNEQFF
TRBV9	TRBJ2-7	CASSKGDPYEQYF
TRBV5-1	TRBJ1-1	CASGGADGTEAFF
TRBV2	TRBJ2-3	CASSDLADTQYF
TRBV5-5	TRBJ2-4	CASSLLGGGNIQYF
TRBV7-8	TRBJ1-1	CASSPRFETGVGTEAFF
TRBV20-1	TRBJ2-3	CSARWGQITDTQYF
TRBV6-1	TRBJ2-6	CASRLISGANVLTF
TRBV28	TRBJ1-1	CASSVTGGNTEAFF
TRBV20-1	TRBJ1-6	CSASTGQGFSPLHF
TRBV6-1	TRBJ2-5	CASSQENQETQYF